This TCR beta chain was observed in a study of CD8 T cells in Susac syndrome. A quantity of about 0.5 to 1 ug RNA underwent reverse transcription using random hexamers. TCRdb passed the immunoSEQ multiplex PCR reads through MiXCR, listing each CDR3 protein once. The sample records 250,000 to 300,000 distinct CDR3 sequences, 75% to 90% being singletons. The germline CDR1 and CDR2 sequences are DFQATT and SNEGSKA (reference sequence). The CDR3 loop spans 14 amino acids. V was trimmed by 0 bases and J by 2 bases, leaving 8 bases between them. Sequencing input: CD8+ T cells from PBMCs. V is TRBV20-1 and J is TRBJ1-3, with D hard to call. The receptor was derived from a human donor with multiple sclerosis. The chain's CDR3 is CSARDAKAGNTIYF. CDR3 bases: TGCAGTGCTAGAGATGCCAAGGCTGGAAACACCATATATTTT.